Listed here is a single T cell receptor (beta chain). Its specificity is unknown. The data originate from a study of graft-versus-host responses after intestinal transplantation. Study as a whole: After anti-thymocyte globulin induction, recipients took tacrolimus and steroids for 2 to 3 years.

TCRdb keeps only in-frame clones here, not all; method: immunoSEQ multiplex PCR. The sample records 20,000 or so clones, around 76% being singletons. General observations from the study: The authors found GvH clones in recipient marrow, some appearing first in ileum or blood.

From germline, CDR1 is GTSNPN and CDR2 SVGIG (reference sequence). Losses at the gene ends were 3 bases for V and 2 bases for J; bases not matched to a gene: 4. The CDR3 runs 14 residues. Lymphocytes from graft epithelium and lamina propria were isolated. This clonotype was obtained from a human patient who received an intestinal transplant, so some T cells may come from the graft donor. The chain joins TRBV30 to TRBJ2-1; TRBD2 matches at 7 bases. This sample comprised ileum tissue, obtained approximately 3 weeks after intestinal transplant. Here the CDR3 reads CAWSTGLTYNEQFF. Written as DNA, the CDR3 is TGTGCCTGGAGCACGGGACTAACCTACAATGAGCAGTTCTTC.